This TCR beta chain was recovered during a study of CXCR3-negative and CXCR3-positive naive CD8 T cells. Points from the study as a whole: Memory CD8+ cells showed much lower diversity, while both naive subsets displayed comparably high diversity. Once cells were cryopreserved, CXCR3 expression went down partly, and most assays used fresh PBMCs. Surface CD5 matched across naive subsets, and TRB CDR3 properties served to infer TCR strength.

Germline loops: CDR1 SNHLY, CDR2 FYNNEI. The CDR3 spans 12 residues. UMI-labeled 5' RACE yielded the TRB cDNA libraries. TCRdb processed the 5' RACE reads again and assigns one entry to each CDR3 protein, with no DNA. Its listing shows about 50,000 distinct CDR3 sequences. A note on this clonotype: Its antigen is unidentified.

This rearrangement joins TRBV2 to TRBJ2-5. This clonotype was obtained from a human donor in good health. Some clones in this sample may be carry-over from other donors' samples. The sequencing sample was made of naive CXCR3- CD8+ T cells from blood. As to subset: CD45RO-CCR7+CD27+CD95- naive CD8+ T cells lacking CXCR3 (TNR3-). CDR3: CASSERRETQYF.